This T cell receptor beta chain was captured in a study of cytomegalovirus exposure and HLA in healthy donors. At the level of the study: Sequencing of 150 million to 200 million T cells in an earlier analysis found around 110 million unique TCR beta sequences. Points from the study as a whole: By HLA locus, TCR association rates varied in a later analysis, with DRB1 showing the most and HLA-C the fewest.

Regarding this clone: No antigen is known for it.

Trimming removed 5 bases at V and 4 bases at J, with 24 bases between. This CDR3 has 17 amino acids. The germline V gene encodes CDR1 SGHRS and CDR2 YFSETQ. The study ran its PCR with 60 Vbeta and 13 Jbeta primers. The assay was immunoSEQ multiplex PCR, and TCRdb's table has in-frame clones only and misses some. Of 150,000 to 200,000 clones detected, roughly 83% appear once; the ten largest clones hold around 1.4%. The sample taken for sequencing was PBMCs. This receptor was taken from a woman aged 50 to 60 in good health and CMV-seronegative. The V call is TRBV5-1, the J call TRBJ1-1, with D tentatively TRBD1 (6 bases). The CDR3 is CASSRAGAVSGATEAFF. The CDR3, as DNA: TGCGCCAGCAGTCGGGCAGGGGCGGTCTCCGGTGCCACTGAAGCTTTCTTT.